This T cell receptor (beta chain) was recorded in a study of blood T cell repertoires in COVID-19. Turning to the study itself: From T cells, B-cell-depleted T cells, or PBMCs came the material, which was cDNA or gDNA.

Assay: immunoSEQ multiplex PCR; the TCRdb copy retains only in-frame clones and omits some. The sample has about 68,000 clones, over 60% seen once. This CDR3 comprises 15 residues. J was trimmed by 5 bases and V by 2 bases; bases with no gene match: 8. Germline loops: CDR1 GTSNPN, CDR2 SVGIG (reference sequence). The chain has TRBV30 and TRBJ1-2; 10 nucleotides align to TRBD1. This receptor was obtained from a human donor in a cohort sampled during active COVID-19. Sequencing input: peripheral blood. CDR3 nucleotide sequence: TGTGCCTGGAGTCGATCGACAGGGGGCGGGTATGGCTACACCTTC. Translating it yields CAWSRSTGGGYGYTF.